This T cell receptor beta chain was retrieved from a study of T cells after yellow fever vaccination (dated by TCRdb to between 2018 and 2021). In the study overall: The SMART-Seq v4 Ultra Low Input RNA kit was used to prepare libraries from fractions with low cell numbers. Blood samples were taken at several timepoints before and after primary and secondary immunization, and bulk PBMC replicates and cell subsets were isolated. Bulk TCR alpha and beta repertoires were sequenced longitudinally to track T-cell clones before and after primary and booster YFV17D yellow fever vaccination. Two healthy male donors made up the cohort, one aged 18 to 30 years and the other aged 30 to 40 years.

The CDR3 measures 13 amino acids from cysteine to phenylalanine. The entry retains the CDR3 DNA only, 39 bases that are in frame from base 1. In the germline V gene, CDR1 corresponds to SQVTM and CDR2 to ANQGSEA. V gives up 7 bases and J gives up 7 bases, and the segment between their germline ends measures 19 bases. Synthesis of TCR cDNA relied on 5'RACE template switching, a step that introduced a universal primer site along with unique molecular identifiers. Priming for cDNA synthesis came from both the TCR alpha and TCR beta constant segments. Library amplification involved two PCR steps, and the second step added sample barcodes and sequencing adapters. Sequencing of the libraries was done on either Illumina HiSeq 2500 (2x100 bp) or NovaSeq (2x150 bp). As for the authors' bioinformatics: MIGEC handled demultiplexing of reads and collapsing into UMI consensus sequences, while MiXCR performed V(D)J alignment. Using edgeR on replicate PBMC samples, clonotypes were called vaccine-responding if FDR was below 0.01 and the log2 fold change was above 5 up to day 15. Each bulk clonotype received a CD4 or CD8 identity based on whether the sequenced CD4 or CD8 repertoire contained that clonotype at higher abundance. The public reads were run again by TCRdb, first through fastp at Q25 and then through MiXCR, and only productive beta chains were kept. Each entry is one CDR3 protein sequence, shown with its most common DNA and genes. TCRdb, rather than the study authors, made the V and J calls. Recorded for this sample are approximately 610,000 distinct CDR3 sequences; roughly a sixth of them occurred a single time. Approximately 15% of the sample comes from the top ten.

On this clonotype itself: It has no known antigen specificity. It has no much larger one-base neighbor in the sample; base qualities were not kept.

Sample treatment or condition, as interpreted from the label and publication: live attenuated yellow fever vaccine strain. At every blood-draw timepoint, two biological replicates of bulk PBMCs were collected. PBMCs were isolated from peripheral blood using a standard Ficoll-Paque protocol. TriZol was used to extract RNA from bulk PBMCs, from CD4 and CD8 fractions, and from dextramer-positive and dextramer-negative fractions. Overall study outcomes, separate from this receptor: Because the study included only a couple of donors, the extent to which the findings can be generalized is limited. The secondary T-cell response was found to be weaker but faster than the primary response, with a peak reached on day 5 rather than on day 15. Most clones expanded after primary vaccination (96% of CD4 and roughly 90% of CD8) were re-detected after the booster, suggesting that broad memory maintenance occurred. Computational filtering was needed because FACS-sorted repertoires could contain abundant contaminating clonotypes from the bulk population. A small fraction of clonotypes showed up in both the CD4 and CD8 compartments, probably as a result of convergent recombination.

The chain links TRBV29-1 with TRBJ1-2; tentative D gene TRBD1, with 6 bases matching. Sequences were derived from PBMCs, sampled less than 6 days after the first yellow fever vaccination. The receptor comes from a man between 18 and 35 years old who received the YFV17D yellow fever vaccine. The nucleotide sequence is TGCAGCGCTGCCGGGACACAACGCAGTGGCTACACCTTC. Its translation is CSAAGTQRSGYTF.